This T cell receptor (beta chain) was observed in a study of a mutant IDH1 vaccine in newly diagnosed glioma. Time point meaning: week 11, during vaccination. All doses held 300 ug of mutant IDH1 20-mer peptide, with topical imiquimod. Trimming pared 5 bases from V and 2 bases from J, leaving 13 bases between. Germline values: CDR1 MNHEY, CDR2 SVGAGI. The CDR3 contains 14 residues. Repertoires were generated with immunoSEQ multiplex PCR, while TCRdb's copy carries only in-frame clones and drops some. The sample holds 25,000 to 35,000 clones; around 91% are singletons and the top ten take more than 20%. As regards this clone: What it binds is not known.

Specimen: PBMCs, collected from a glioma patient whose treatment included an IDH1 peptide vaccine. This receptor was obtained from a man aged 18-30 years with glioma. V usage is TRBV6-5 and J usage is TRBJ2-7; D perhaps matches TRBD1 (6 bases). CDR3 nucleotides: TGTGCCAGCAGTCCACAGGGCTTTACCTACGAGCAGTACTTC. Residues: CASSPQGFTYEQYF.